The next 20 T cell receptor beta chains were all read from a single sample in a study of cytomegalovirus exposure and HLA in healthy donors. A multiplex PCR was run with 60 Vbeta primers and 13 Jbeta primers. Libraries were prepared by immunoSEQ multiplex PCR; TCRdb keeps only in-frame clonotypes and omits some of them. Of about 130,000 clones in the sample, around four fifths are singletons; the top ten hold about 20%. The sequenced material came from PBMCs. Receptors originate from a man between 18 and 29 years old in good health and CMV-seropositive.

This chain links TRBV30 with TRBJ2-1; D gene unclear. CDR1 is GTSNPN and CDR2 is SVGIG in the germline V gene (reference sequence). The CDR3 extends over 12 amino acids. V was pared by 4 bases and J by 0 bases, with 4 bases between. CDR3 DNA: TGTGCCTGGACTAGCTCCTACAATGAGCAGTTCTTC. Translated, it gives CAWTSSYNEQFF. The full variable domain, with the rest looked up from reference TRBV30 and TRBJ2-1, is SQTIHQWPATLVQPVGSPLSLECTVEGTSNPNLYWYRQAAGRGLQLLFYSVGIGQISSEVPQNLSASRPQDRQFILSSKKLLLSDSGFYLCAWTSSYNEQFFGPGTRLTVL.

The chain has TRBV23-1 and TRBJ1-2, with TRBD1 matching 9 bases. TRBV23-1 is recorded as an ORF, its role being uncertain. Unmatched junction bases numbered 8, after V lost 6 bases and J lost 6 bases. The CDR3 loop spans 14 amino acids. In nucleotides, the CDR3 is TGCGCCAGCAGGTGGACAGGGGTGGCTGATGGCTACACCTTC. Protein: CASRWTGVADGYTF.

The rearrangement joins TRBV2 to TRBJ2-1, with TRBD1 matching over 7 bases. Trimming took 4 bases from V and 6 from J; bases not matched to a gene: 0. Germline V gene data show CDR1 as SNHLY and CDR2 as FYNNEI. The CDR3 loop spans 12 amino acids. DNA for the CDR3: TGTGCCAGCAGTGGACAGGGCAATGAGCAGTTCTTC. Amino acids: CASSGQGNEQFF.

This sequence joins TRBV6-6 and TRBJ2-6; D may be TRBD1 (5 bases). In germline, CDR1 is MNHNY, CDR2 SVGAGI (reference sequence). V was shortened by 6 bases and J by 0 bases, with 6 bases between the two germline ends. The CDR3 is made up of 14 amino acids. The CDR3 DNA reads TGTGCCAGCAGAGACAGCTCTGGGGCCAACGTCCTGACTTTC. It codes for CASRDSSGANVLTF.

V gene TRBV19 combines with J gene TRBJ1-1; TRBD1 agrees at 8 bases. The CDR3 has 13 residues. After removal of 4 bases from V and 7 bases from J, the junction contained 5 bases not matched to a gene. CDR1 is LNHDA and CDR2 is SQIVND in the germline V gene (reference sequence). The CDR3 reads CASSRGQGDEAFF. The DNA for the CDR3 is TGTGCCAGTAGTAGAGGACAGGGCGATGAAGCTTTCTTT.

The chain employs TRBV10-1 and TRBJ1-1; D is perhaps TRBD1 (6 bases). V was cut by 4 bases and J by 3 bases, with 12 bases left in between. Germline V gene sequence: CDR1 WNHNN, CDR2 SYGVQD (reference sequence). The CDR3 length is 14 residues. CDR3 nucleotide sequence: TGCGCCAGCAGTGCAACAGGGTGGGACACTGAAGCTTTCTTT. It encodes CASSATGWDTEAFF.

J is TRBJ1-6 and V is TRBV29-1; D not certain. The germline gives CDR1 SQVTM, CDR2 ANQGSEA. This CDR3 is 13 amino acids long. V dropped 4 bases and J dropped 5 bases, with 9 bases sitting between them. The CDR3 spells CSVAQTDNSPLHF. CDR3 coding DNA: TGCAGCGTTGCACAGACCGATAATTCACCCCTCCACTTT.

This chain uses TRBV25-1 with TRBJ1-2, with a weak D call TRBD1 (5 bases). The CDR3 spans 14 residues. Trimming stripped 3 bases from V and 3 bases from J, with 11 bases between. The V gene's germline CDR1 is MGHDK and CDR2 SYGVNS. The CDR3 sequence is CASSDSRVDYGYTF. CDR3 nucleotides: TGTGCCAGCAGTGACTCCAGGGTTGACTATGGCTACACCTTC.

V usage is TRBV6-1 and J usage is TRBJ1-2, with 8 bases identical to TRBD1. Germline loops: CDR1 MNHNS, CDR2 SASEGT. CDR3 size: 12 residues. V lost 6 bases to trimming and J lost 8 bases; unmatched junction nucleotides: 5. The CDR3 sequence is CASRDRDGGYTF. The CDR3 bases are TGTGCCAGCAGGGACAGGGATGGAGGCTACACCTTC.

As to this clone: Other nucleotide sequences from this sample produce the same CDR3. V and J are TRBV30 and TRBJ2-2; tentative D call: TRBD1 (6 bases). From germline, CDR1 is GTSNPN and CDR2 SVGIG (reference sequence). The CDR3 has 13 amino acids. Between the trimmed V and J ends, which lost 0 bases and 5 bases, there was a span of 7 bases. CDR3 in DNA: TGTGCCTGGAGTGTTAGGGGGACCGGGGAGCTGTTTTTT. Translation gives CAWSVRGTGELFF.

This clone was counted between two and nine times. The chain is built from TRBV5-6 and TRBJ1-5, with a possible D match to TRBD1 (6 bases). This CDR3 is built from 14 residues. Germline CDR1 reads SGHDT; CDR2 reads YYEEEE. V was pared by 3 bases and J by 7 bases, with 14 bases between. The CDR3 protein is CASSYGLTGQPQHF. The CDR3 nucleotides read TGTGCCAGCAGCTACGGACTCACAGGGCAGCCCCAGCATTTT.

The V call is TRBV28, the J call TRBJ2-1; D is possibly TRBD2 (6 bases). V shed 7 bases and J shed 9 bases, with 13 bases lying between them. The CDR3 covers 12 residues. CDR1 is MDHEN and CDR2 is SYDVKM in the germline V gene. The CDR3: CASIPNGGEQFF. The CDR3 DNA is TGTGCCAGCATTCCGAACGGGGGTGAGCAGTTCTTC.

This clone came up once. The chain joins TRBV2 to TRBJ2-3, with TRBD1 as a possible D gene (5 bases). The CDR3 extends over 16 amino acids. V was pared by 0 bases and J by 2 bases, with 12 bases between. Germline CDR1 is SNHLY and CDR2 is FYNNEI. This chain's CDR3 is CASSEAASTVTDTQYF. CDR3 DNA sequence: TGTGCCAGCAGTGAAGCCGCCTCGACAGTCACAGATACGCAGTATTTT.

The V call is TRBV6-6, the J call TRBJ2-7; D uncertain. CDR3 length: 12 residues. Germline CDR1 reads MNHNY; CDR2 reads SVGAGI (reference sequence). The V end was cut by 7 bases, the J end by 4 bases, with 11 bases between. CDR3 region: CASTPTGYEQYF. The CDR3 DNA reads TGTGCCAGCACCCCGACTGGGTACGAGCAGTACTTC.

The chain employs TRBV11-2 and TRBJ1-5, with a tentative D call TRBD1 (5 bases). Germline-derived CDR1 and CDR2 are SGHAT and FQNNGV. V was cut by 1 base and J by 8 bases, with 15 bases left in between. The CDR3 extends over 15 amino acids. The CDR3 here is CASSLGGSGGEPQHF. The CDR3 region has the DNA TGTGCCAGCAGCTTAGGGGGGAGTGGGGGGGAGCCCCAGCATTTT.

This clone was observed once. This sequence joins TRBV11-2 and TRBJ2-7; TRBD2 matches 11 bases. Germline CDR1 is SGHAT and CDR2 is FQNNGV. The junction had 4 bases not matched to a gene; V was cut back by 4 bases and J by 5 bases. The CDR3 extends over 14 amino acids. The CDR3 sequence: CASSSLAGGHEQYF. As DNA, the CDR3 is TGTGCCAGCAGCTCCTTAGCGGGGGGGCACGAGCAGTACTTC.

V and J are TRBV18 and TRBJ1-5; maybe TRBD1 (6 bases). CDR1 KGHSH and CDR2 LQKENI come from the germline V gene. CDR3 size: 15 residues. With 6 bases removed from V and 3 bases from J, the gap between germline ends came to 15 bases. CDR3: CASSLGAGANQPQHF. CDR3 nucleotide sequence: TGTGCCAGCTCCCTGGGTGCGGGGGCCAATCAGCCCCAGCATTTT.

V gene TRBV2 combines with J gene TRBJ2-4; 8 bases align to TRBD2. The ends lost 8 bases at V and 9 bases at J; junction bases unmatched: 12. From germline, CDR1 is SNHLY and CDR2 FYNNEI. There are 14 residues in the CDR3. CDR3 residues: CASSGGPGRGIQYF. The CDR3 DNA reads as TGTGCCAGCTCGGGGGGGCCGGGTAGGGGCATTCAGTACTTC.

This clone was observed a single time. The chain recombines TRBV13 with TRBJ1-1; 11 bases fit TRBD1. CDR3 length equals 17 residues. The germline V gene encodes CDR1 PRHDT and CDR2 FYEKMQ (reference sequence). Trimming at V came to 4 bases and at J to 4 bases, leaving 11 bases not matched to a gene. The CDR3 nucleotides are TGTGCCAGCAGCTCCCGCCGGGACAGGGGGATAGGCACTGAAGCTTTCTTT. It encodes CASSSRRDRGIGTEAFF.

This chain connects TRBV5-6 to TRBJ2-2, with a tentative D call TRBD2 (6 bases). Trimming removed 0 bases at V and 2 bases at J, with 11 bases between. Germline-derived CDR1 and CDR2 are SGHDT and YYEEEE. This CDR3 region has 16 residues. The CDR3 DNA reads as TGTGCCAGCAGCTTGGTTGGGGGGACCAACACCGGGGAGCTGTTTTTT. Its translation is CASSLVGGTNTGELFF.